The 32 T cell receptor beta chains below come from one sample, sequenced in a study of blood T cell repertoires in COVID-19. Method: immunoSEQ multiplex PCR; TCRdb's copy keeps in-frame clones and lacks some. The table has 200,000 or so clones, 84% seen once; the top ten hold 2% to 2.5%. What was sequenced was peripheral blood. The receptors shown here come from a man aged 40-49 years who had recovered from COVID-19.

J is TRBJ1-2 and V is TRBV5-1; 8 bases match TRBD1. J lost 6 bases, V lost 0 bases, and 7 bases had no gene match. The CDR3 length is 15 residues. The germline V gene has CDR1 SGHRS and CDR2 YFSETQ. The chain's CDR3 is CASSLGTGRGNGYTF. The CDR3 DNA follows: TGCGCCAGCAGCTTGGGGACAGGGAGAGGAAATGGCTACACCTTC.

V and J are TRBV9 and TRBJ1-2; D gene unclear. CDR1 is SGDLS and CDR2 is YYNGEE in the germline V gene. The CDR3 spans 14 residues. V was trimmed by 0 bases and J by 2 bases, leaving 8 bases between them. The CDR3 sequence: CASSVAGANYGYTF. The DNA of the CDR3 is TGTGCCAGCAGCGTAGCCGGTGCCAACTATGGCTACACCTTC.

The CDR3 nucleotides read TGTGCCAGTACCCTAGCGGGGGGTTGGATCGATGAGCAGTTCTTC. Encoded protein: CASTLAGGWIDEQFF. This chain uses TRBV19 with TRBJ2-1; 11 bases fit TRBD2. Germline trimming cut 7 bases from V and 8 bases from J; bases unmatched to any gene: 10. Germline CDR1 and CDR2: LNHDA and SQIVND (reference sequence). The CDR3 loop spans 15 amino acids.

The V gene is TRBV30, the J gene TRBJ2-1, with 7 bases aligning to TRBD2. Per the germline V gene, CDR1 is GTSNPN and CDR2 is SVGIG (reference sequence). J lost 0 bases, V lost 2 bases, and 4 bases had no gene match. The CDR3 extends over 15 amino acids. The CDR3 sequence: CAWSILAGSYNEQFF. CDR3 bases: TGTGCCTGGAGTATATTAGCGGGCTCCTACAATGAGCAGTTCTTC.

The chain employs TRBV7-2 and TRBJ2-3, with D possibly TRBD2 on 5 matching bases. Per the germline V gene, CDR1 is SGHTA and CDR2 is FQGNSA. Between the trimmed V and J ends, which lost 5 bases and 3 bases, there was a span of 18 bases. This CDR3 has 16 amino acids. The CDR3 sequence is CASSPRTGFRTDTQYF. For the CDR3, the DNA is TGTGCCAGCAGCCCCCGTACGGGGTTCCGGACAGATACGCAGTATTTT.

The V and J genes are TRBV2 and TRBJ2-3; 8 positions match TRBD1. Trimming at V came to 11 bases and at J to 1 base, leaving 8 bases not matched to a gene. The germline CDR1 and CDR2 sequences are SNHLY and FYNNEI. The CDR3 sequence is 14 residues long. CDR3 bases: TGTGCCGGGCGGACAGGGACGGGCACAGATACGCAGTATTTT. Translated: CAGRTGTGTDTQYF.

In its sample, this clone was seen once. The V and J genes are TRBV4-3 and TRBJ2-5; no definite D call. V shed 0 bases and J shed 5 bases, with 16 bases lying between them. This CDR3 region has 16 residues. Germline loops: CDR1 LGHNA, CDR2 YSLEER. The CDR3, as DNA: TGCGCCAGCAGCCAAGATCGACTTGCGATTTGGGAGACCCAGTACTTC. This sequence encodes CASSQDRLAIWETQYF.

The CDR3 protein is CASSRPAGEVNEQFF. DNA for the CDR3: TGTGCCAGCAGTCGGCCAGCGGGAGAGGTTAATGAGCAGTTCTTC. The gene calls are TRBV6-2 or TRBV6-3 and TRBJ2-1, with 8 bases that match TRBD2. From germline, CDR1 is MNHEY and CDR2 SVGEGT. The CDR3 extends over 15 amino acids. The V and J ends lost 5 bases and 7 bases, in that order; junction bases with no gene match: 10.

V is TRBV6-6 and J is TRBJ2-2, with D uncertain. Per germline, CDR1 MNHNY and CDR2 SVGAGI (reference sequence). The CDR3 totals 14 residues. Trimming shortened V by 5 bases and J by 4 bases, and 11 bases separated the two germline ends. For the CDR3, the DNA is TGTGCCAGCAGTCTGAATGGGCCCACCGGGGAGCTGTTTTTT. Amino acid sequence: CASSLNGPTGELFF.

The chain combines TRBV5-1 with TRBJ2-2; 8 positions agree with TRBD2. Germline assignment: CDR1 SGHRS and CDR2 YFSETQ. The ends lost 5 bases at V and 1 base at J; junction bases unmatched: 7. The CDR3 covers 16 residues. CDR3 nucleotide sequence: TGCGCCAGCAGTTCTCTAGCGGGTCTGAACACCGGGGAGCTGTTTTTT. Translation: CASSSLAGLNTGELFF.

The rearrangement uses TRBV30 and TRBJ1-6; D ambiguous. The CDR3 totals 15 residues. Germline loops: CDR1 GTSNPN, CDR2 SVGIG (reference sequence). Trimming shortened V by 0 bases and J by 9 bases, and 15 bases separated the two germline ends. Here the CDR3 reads CAWSVLRGRSSPLHF. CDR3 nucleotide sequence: TGTGCCTGGAGTGTACTAAGAGGGAGAAGTTCACCCCTCCACTTT.

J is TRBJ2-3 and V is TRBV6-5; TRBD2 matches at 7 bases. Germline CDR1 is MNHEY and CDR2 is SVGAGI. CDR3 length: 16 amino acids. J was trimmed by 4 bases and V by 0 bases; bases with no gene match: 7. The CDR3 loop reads CASSYSRRELADTQYF. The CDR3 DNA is TGTGCCAGCAGTTACTCGAGGCGGGAGTTGGCAGATACGCAGTATTTT.

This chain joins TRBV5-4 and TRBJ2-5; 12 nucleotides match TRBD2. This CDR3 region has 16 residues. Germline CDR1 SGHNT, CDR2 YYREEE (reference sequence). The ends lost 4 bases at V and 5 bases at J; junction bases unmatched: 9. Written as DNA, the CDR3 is TGTGCCAGCAGCCAGGGACTAGCGGGTCTTTTTGAGACCCAGTACTTC. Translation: CASSQGLAGLFETQYF.

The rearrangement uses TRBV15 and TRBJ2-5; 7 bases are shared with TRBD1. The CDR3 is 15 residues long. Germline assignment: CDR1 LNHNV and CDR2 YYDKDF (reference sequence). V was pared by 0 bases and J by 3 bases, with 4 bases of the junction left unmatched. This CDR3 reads CATSRDGQAEETQYF. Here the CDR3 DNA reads TGTGCCACCAGCAGAGATGGACAGGCCGAAGAGACCCAGTACTTC.

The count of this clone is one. The CDR3 reads CARTGQPDTEAFF. The CDR3 DNA sequence: TGTGCCAGGACGGGACAACCGGACACTGAAGCTTTCTTT. The genes are TRBV2 and TRBJ1-1; a possible D gene is TRBD1 (6 bases). The CDR3 spans 13 residues. Germline CDR1 is SNHLY and CDR2 is FYNNEI. Trimming stripped 9 bases from V and 3 bases from J, with 14 bases between.

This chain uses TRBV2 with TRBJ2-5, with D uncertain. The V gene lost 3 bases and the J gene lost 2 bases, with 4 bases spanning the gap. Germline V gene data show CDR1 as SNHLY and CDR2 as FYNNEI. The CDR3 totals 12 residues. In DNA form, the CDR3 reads TGTGCCAGCAGTGACCGGCAAGAGACCCAGTACTTC. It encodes CASSDRQETQYF.

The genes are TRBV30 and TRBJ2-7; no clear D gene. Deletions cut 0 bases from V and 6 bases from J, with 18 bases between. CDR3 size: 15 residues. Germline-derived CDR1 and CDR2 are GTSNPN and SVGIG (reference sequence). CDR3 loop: CAWSVPTRRPFEQYF. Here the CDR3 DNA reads TGTGCCTGGAGTGTACCGACTCGGAGACCGTTCGAGCAGTACTTC.

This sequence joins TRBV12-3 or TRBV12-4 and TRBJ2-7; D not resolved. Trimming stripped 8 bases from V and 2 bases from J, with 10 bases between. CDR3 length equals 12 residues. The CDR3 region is CASSVTTYEQYF. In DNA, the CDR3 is TGTGCCAGCTCGGTTACGACCTACGAGCAGTACTTC.

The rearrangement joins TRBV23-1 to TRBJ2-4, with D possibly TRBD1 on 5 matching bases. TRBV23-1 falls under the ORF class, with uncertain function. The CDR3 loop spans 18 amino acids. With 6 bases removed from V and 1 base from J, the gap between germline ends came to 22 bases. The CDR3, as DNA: TGCGCCAGCAGCCCTAGGGGAAGAGCCGTCGGGGCCAAAAACATTCAGTACTTC. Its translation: CASSPRGRAVGAKNIQYF.

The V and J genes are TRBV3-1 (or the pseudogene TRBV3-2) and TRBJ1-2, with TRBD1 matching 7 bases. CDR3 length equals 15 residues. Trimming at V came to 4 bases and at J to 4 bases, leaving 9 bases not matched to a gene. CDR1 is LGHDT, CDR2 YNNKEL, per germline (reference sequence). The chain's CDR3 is CASSPTLRGTYGYTF. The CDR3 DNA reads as TGTGCCAGCAGCCCAACTCTCAGGGGGACCTATGGCTACACCTTC.

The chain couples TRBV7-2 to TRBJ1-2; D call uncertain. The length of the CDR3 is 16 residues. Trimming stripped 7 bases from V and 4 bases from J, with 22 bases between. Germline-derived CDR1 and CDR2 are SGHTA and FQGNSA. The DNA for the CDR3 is TGTGCCAGCACCTTTGATCCGGGGATCTCTAGCTATGGCTACACCTTC. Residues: CASTFDPGISSYGYTF.

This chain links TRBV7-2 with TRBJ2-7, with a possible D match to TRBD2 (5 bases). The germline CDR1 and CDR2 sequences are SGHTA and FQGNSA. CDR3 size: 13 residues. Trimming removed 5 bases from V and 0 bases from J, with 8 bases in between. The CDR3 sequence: CASSTGNSYEQYF. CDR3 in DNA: TGTGCCAGCAGCACCGGGAACTCCTACGAGCAGTACTTC.

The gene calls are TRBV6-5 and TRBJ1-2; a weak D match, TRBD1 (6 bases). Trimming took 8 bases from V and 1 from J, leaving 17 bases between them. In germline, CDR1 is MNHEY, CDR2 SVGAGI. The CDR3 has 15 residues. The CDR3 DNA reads TGTGCCAGCTCATACCAACCGGGACATAACTATGGCTACACCTTC. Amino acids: CASSYQPGHNYGYTF.

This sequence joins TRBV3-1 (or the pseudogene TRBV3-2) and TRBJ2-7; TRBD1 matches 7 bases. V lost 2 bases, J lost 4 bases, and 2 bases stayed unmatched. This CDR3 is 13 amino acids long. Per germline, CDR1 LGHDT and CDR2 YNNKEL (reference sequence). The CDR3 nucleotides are TGTGCCAGCAGCCAACGGGACAGATACGAGCAGTACTTC. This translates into CASSQRDRYEQYF.

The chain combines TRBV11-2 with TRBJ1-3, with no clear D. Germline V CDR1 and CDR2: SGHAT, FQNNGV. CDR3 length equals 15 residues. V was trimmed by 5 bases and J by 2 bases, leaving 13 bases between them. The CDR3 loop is CASSATGGTGNTIYF. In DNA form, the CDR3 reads TGTGCCAGCAGCGCAACGGGAGGGACTGGAAACACCATATATTTT. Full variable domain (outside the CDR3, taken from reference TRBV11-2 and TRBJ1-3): EAGVAQSPRYKIIEKRQSVAFWCNPISGHATLYWYQQILGQGPKLLIQFQNNGVVDDSQLPKDRFSAERLKGVDSTLKIQPAKLEDSAVYLCASSATGGTGNTIYFGEGSWLTVV.

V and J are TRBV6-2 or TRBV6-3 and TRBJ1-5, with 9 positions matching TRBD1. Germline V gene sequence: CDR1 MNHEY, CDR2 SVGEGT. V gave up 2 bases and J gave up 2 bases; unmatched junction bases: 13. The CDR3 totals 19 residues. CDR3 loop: CASSYPSPGTGYRNQPQHF. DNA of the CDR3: TGTGCCAGCAGTTACCCCAGTCCCGGGACAGGGTATCGCAATCAGCCCCAGCATTTT.

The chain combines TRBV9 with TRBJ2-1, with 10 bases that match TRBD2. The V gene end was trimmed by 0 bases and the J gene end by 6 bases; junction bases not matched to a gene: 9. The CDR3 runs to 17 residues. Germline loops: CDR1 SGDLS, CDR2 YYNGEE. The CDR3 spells CASSVVGSGGNLNEQFF. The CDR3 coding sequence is TGTGCCAGCAGCGTAGTAGGTAGCGGGGGGAATCTCAATGAGCAGTTCTTC.

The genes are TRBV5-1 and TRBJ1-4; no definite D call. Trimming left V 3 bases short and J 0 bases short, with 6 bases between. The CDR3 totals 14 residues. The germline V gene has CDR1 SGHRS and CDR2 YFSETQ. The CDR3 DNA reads TGCGCCAGCAGCTCGGGATCAACTAATGAAAAACTGTTTTTT. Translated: CASSSGSTNEKLFF.

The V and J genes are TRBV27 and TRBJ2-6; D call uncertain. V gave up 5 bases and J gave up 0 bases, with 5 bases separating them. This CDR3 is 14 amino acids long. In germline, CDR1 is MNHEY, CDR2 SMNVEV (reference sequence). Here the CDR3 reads CASSPVSGANVLTF. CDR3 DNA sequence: TGTGCCAGCAGTCCGGTCTCTGGGGCCAACGTCCTGACTTTC. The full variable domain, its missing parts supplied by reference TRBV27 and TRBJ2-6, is EAQVTQNPRYLITVTGKKLTVTCSQNMNHEYMSWYRQDPGLGLRQIYYSMNVEVTDKGDVPEGYKVSRKEKRNFPLILESPSPNQTSLYFCASSPVSGANVLTFGAGSRLTVL.

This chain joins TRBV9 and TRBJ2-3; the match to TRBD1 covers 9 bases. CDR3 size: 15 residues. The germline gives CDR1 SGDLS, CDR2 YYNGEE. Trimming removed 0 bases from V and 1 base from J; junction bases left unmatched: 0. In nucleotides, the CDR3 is TGTGCCAGCAGCGTAGGACAGGGGGGCACAGATACGCAGTATTTT. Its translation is CASSVGQGGTDTQYF.

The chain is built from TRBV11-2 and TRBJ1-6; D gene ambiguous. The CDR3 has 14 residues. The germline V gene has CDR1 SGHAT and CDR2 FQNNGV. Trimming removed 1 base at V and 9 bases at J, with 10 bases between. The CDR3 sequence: CASSLVMQVSPLHF. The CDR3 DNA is TGTGCCAGCAGCTTAGTGATGCAGGTTTCACCCCTCCACTTT.

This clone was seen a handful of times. The CDR3 coding sequence is TGTGCCAGCAGTTCCCCAAATCAGCCCCAGCATTTT. Translated: CASSSPNQPQHF. V usage is TRBV27 and J usage is TRBJ1-5; D unclear. V dropped 4 bases and J dropped 4 bases, with 5 bases sitting between them. The CDR3 has 12 amino acids. Per germline, CDR1 MNHEY and CDR2 SMNVEV (reference sequence).